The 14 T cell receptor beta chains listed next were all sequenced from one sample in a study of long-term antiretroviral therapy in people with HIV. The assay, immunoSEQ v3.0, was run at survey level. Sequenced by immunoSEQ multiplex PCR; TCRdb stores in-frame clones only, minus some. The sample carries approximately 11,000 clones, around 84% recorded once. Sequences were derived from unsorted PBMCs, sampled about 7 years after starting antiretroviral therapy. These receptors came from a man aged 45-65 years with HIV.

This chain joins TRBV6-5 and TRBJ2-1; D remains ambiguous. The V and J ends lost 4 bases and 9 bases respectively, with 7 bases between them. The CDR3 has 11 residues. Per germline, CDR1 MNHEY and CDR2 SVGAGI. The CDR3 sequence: CASSWGSEQFF. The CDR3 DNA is TGTGCCAGCAGTTGGGGATCTGAGCAGTTCTTC.

CDR3 amino acids: CASRGSGRNYGYTF. In nucleotides, the CDR3 is TGTGCCAGCAGGGGATCGGGACGTAACTATGGCTACACCTTC. The rearrangement joins TRBV27 to TRBJ1-2; D perhaps matches TRBD1 (5 bases). CDR1 is MNHEY, CDR2 SMNVEV, per germline (reference sequence). The CDR3 contains 14 residues. V was clipped by 6 bases and J by 1 base, with 12 bases between them.

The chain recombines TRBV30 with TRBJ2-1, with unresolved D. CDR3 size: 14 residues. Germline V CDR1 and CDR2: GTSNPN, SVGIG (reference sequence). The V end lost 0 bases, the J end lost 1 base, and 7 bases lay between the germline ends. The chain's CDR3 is CAWSVGFSYNEQFF. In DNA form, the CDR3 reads TGTGCCTGGAGTGTGGGATTTTCCTACAATGAGCAGTTCTTC.

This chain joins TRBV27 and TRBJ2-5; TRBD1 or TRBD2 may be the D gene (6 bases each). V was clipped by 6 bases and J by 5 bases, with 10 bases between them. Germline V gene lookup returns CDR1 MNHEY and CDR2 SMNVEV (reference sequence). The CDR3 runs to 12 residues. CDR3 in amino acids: CASRGGRETQYF. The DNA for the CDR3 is TGTGCCAGCAGAGGGGGGAGGGAGACCCAGTACTTC.

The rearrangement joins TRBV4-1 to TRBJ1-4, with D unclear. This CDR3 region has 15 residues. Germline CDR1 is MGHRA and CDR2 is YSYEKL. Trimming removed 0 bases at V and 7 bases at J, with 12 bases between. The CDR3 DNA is TGCGCCAGCAGCCAAGATGATACCTTCGGTGAAAAACTGTTTTTT. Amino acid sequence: CASSQDDTFGEKLFF.

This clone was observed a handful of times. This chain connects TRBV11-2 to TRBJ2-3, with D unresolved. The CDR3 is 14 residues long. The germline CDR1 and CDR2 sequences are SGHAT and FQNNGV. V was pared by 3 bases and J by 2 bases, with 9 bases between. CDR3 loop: CASSFFLHTDTQYF. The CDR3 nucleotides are TGTGCCAGCAGCTTTTTCCTACACACAGATACGCAGTATTTT.

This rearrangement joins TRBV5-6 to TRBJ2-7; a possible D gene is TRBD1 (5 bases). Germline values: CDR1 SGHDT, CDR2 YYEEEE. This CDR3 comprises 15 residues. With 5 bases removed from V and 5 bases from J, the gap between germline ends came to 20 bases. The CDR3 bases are TGTGCCAGCAGTCCCGTCCCGACAGCCTTTAACGAGCAGTACTTC. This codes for CASSPVPTAFNEQYF.

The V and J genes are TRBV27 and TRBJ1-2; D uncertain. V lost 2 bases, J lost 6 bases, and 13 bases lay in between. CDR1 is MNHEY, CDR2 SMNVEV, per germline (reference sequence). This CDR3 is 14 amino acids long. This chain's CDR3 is CASSLRGGRHGYTF. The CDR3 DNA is TGTGCCAGCAGTTTAAGAGGAGGGAGGCATGGCTACACCTTC.

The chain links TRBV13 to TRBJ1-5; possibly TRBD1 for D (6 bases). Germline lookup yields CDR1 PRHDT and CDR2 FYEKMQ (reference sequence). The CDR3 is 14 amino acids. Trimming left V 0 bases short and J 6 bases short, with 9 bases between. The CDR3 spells CASSLGRGSQPQHF. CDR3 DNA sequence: TGTGCCAGCAGCTTAGGCAGGGGTAGTCAGCCCCAGCATTTT.

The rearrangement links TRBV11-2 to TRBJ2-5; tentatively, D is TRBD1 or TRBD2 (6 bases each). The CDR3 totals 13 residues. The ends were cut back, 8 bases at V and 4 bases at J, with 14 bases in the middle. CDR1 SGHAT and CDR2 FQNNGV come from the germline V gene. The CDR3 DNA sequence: TGTGCCAGCTATCGGACGGGGGCAGAGACCCAGTACTTC. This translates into CASYRTGAETQYF.

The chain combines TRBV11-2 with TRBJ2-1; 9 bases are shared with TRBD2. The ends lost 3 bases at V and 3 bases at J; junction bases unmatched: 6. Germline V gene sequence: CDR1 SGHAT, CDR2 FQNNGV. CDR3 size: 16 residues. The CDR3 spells CASSLSGTSFYNEQFF. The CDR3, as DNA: TGTGCCAGCAGCTTGTCCGGGACTAGCTTCTACAATGAGCAGTTCTTC.

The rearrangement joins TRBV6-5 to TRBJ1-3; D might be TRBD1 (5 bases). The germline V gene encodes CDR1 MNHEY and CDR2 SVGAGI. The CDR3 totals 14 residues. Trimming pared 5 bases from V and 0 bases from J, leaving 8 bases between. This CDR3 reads CASSGGSSGNTIYF. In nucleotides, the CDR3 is TGTGCCAGCAGTGGGGGGAGCTCTGGAAACACCATATATTTT.

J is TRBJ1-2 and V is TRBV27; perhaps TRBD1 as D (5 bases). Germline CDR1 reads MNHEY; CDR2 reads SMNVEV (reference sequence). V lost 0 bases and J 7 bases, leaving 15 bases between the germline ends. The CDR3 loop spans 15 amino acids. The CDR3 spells CASSLSWQGMTGYTF. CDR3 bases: TGTGCCAGCAGTTTATCGTGGCAGGGTATGACTGGCTACACCTTC.

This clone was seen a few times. CDR3 DNA sequence: TGTGCCAGCAGCGTAAACTACAATGAGCAGTTCTTC. It specifies CASSVNYNEQFF. V gene TRBV9 combines with J gene TRBJ2-1; D is uncertain. The V and J ends lost 1 base and 3 bases respectively, with 2 bases between them. Looked up from germline, CDR1 is SGDLS and CDR2 is YYNGEE. The CDR3 contains 12 residues. The complete variable domain, with remaining parts taken from reference TRBV9 and TRBJ2-1, reads DSGVTQTPKHLITATGQRVTLRCSPRSGDLSVYWYQQSLDQGLQFLIQYYNGEERAKGNILERFSAQQFPDLHSELNLSSLELGDSALYFCASSVNYNEQFFGPGTRLTVL.